Below, 20 T cell receptor beta chains from the same sample are listed, as sequenced in a study of CD8+ T cells in alopecia areata. RNA extraction and reverse transcription yielded cDNA as sequencing template. Method: immunoSEQ multiplex PCR; TCRdb's copy keeps in-frame clones and lacks some. The repertoire consists of about 120,000 clones, none detected only once. Sequenced: lesional skin. Receptors were obtained from a C3H/HeJ mouse with alopecia areata. Mouse MHC haplotype: H2-k.

This clone was seen only a few times. The gene names here belong to mouse. The read ends 4 residues early relative to the CDR3; the germline J gene fills the gap. The V and J genes are TRBV1 and TRBJ2-1; 12 nucleotides line up with TRBD1. Germline V gives CDR1 NSQYPW, CDR2 LRSPGD (reference sequence). The CDR3 totals 15 residues. CDR3 protein: CTCSAAGTGGAEQFF. CDR3 bases read: TGCACCTGCAGTGCAGCCGGGACAGGGGGCGCT.

Concerning this clone: Mouse gene names apply. The DNA ends 4 residues before the CDR3 does, and the rest of the CDR3 is filled in from the germline J gene. The chain has TRBV19 and TRBJ1-2, with unresolved D. V was cut by 2 bases and J by 0 bases, with 8 bases left in between. Per germline, CDR1 FNHDT and CDR2 SITEND (reference sequence). This CDR3 has 14 amino acids. CDR3: CASSMGFANSDYTF. The sequenced CDR3 bases are TGTGCCAGCAGTATGGGTTTTGCAAACTCC.

This clone was recorded a few times. Gene names are mouse gene names. Sequencing ends 4 residues short of the CDR3 end; the germline J gene provides the rest. The chain joins TRBV1 to TRBJ1-1, with D maybe TRBD1 (6 bases). This CDR3 is built from 13 residues. Germline V gene data show CDR1 as NSQYPW and CDR2 as LRSPGD (reference sequence). The CDR3 bases that were read are TGCACCTGCAGAGGGACACCGGTCCCA. Translation gives CTCRGTPVP. The CDR3, in full, reads CTCRGTPVPEVFF.

Note on this clone: The gene names given are mouse names. The read ends 4 residues early relative to the CDR3; the germline J gene fills the gap. The chain uses TRBV1 and TRBJ1-1; 7 positions agree with TRBD1. The germline CDR1 and CDR2 sequences are NSQYPW and LRSPGD (reference sequence). CDR3 length: 12 amino acids. With V trimmed by 7 bases and J by 1 base, 0 bases remained unmatched. The DNA read from the CDR3 is TGCACCTGCAACAGGGGGAACACA. Translation: CTCNRGNT. The CDR3 as a whole reads CTCNRGNTEVFF.

About this clone itself: Gene names are the mouse ones. The read terminates 4 residues ahead of where the CDR3 ends, so the germline J gene completes it. This rearrangement joins TRBV12-2 to TRBJ2-5, with 7 bases that match TRBD1. Germline V gene sequence: CDR1 SGHLS, CDR2 HYDKME. CDR3 size: 13 residues. The DNA read from the CDR3 is TGTGCCAGCTCTCTTACAGGGGAGGAC. Translated, it gives CASSLTGED. The full CDR3 protein reads CASSLTGEDTQYF.

Concerning this clone: Genes and germline come from the mouse. The CDR3 end falls 4 residues outside the read, so it is completed with the germline J gene. The chain links TRBV12-1 to TRBJ1-4, with TRBD1 matching 7 bases. Germline loops: CDR1 SGHSN, CDR2 HYEKVE. This CDR3 is built from 14 residues. Here the CDR3 reads CASSLTGRSERLFF. Incomplete CDR3 DNA: TGTGCCAGCTCCCTGACAGGGAGGAGCGAA.

This clone was seen more than once but under ten times. The translated DNA and TCRdb's protein are not identical at residue 11; the protein here was translated from the DNA. These gene names are mouse names. The read ends 3 residues shy of where the CDR3 ends; the end is completed using the germline J gene. The V gene is TRBV19, the J gene TRBJ1-3; no clear D gene. This CDR3 is 14 amino acids long. The germline V gene has CDR1 FNHDT and CDR2 SITEND (reference sequence). The V and J ends lost 1 base and 4 bases respectively, with 9 bases between them. The CDR3 loop reads CASSIRVGGNTLYF. The DNA read from the CDR3 is TGTGCCAGCAGTATACGGGTAGGGGGAAATACG.

This clone was detected a few times. Genes and germline are mouse. The CDR3 sequence is CASSLDQGTGPNERLFF. The part of the CDR3 DNA that was read is TGTGCAAGCAGCTTAGATCAGGGGACAGGGCCCAACGAA. The chain recombines TRBV16 with TRBJ1-4; TRBD1 matches at 9 bases. The CDR3 extends 4 residues past the end of the read, so its final part is completed from the germline J gene. This CDR3 has 17 residues. The V segment lost 0 bases and the J segment 3 bases; nucleotides outside the gene matches: 5. The germline gives CDR1 SGHSA, CDR2 FRNQAP. Based on the CDR3 plus reference TRBV16 and TRBJ1-4, the full variable domain is NAGVIQTPRHKVTGKGQEATLWCEPISGHSAVFWYRQTIVQGLEFLTYFRNQAPIDDSGMPKERFSAQMPNQSHSTLKIQSTQPQDSAVYLCASSLDQGTGPNERLFFGHGTKLSVL.

The table lists this clone with many counts. The genes are named according to mouse. Read sequence stops 4 residues before the CDR3 end, and the germline J gene provides the missing end. The sample carries other DNA sequences with the same CDR3. V and J are TRBV1 and TRBJ2-2; 7 bases are shared with TRBD1. V shed 3 bases, J shed 2 bases, and the junction held 3 bases outside the gene matches. CDR3 length: 15 amino acids. Germline lookup yields CDR1 NSQYPW and CDR2 LRSPGD (reference sequence). The chain's CDR3 is CTCSAPGQNTGQLYF. The CDR3 bases that were read are TGCACCTGCAGTGCTCCGGGACAGAACACCGGG.

Of note for this clone: Gene and germline names: mouse. The DNA ends 4 residues before the CDR3 does, and the rest of the CDR3 is filled in from the germline J gene. V gene TRBV13-3 combines with J gene TRBJ2-4; 10 bases match TRBD2. Germline assignment: CDR1 NNHDY and CDR2 SYVADS. CDR3 length: 12 amino acids. This chain's CDR3 is CASKGLGNTLYF. The sequenced part of the CDR3 DNA is TGTGCCAGCAAGGGACTGGGGAAC.

To note about this clone: Germline and genes here are mouse. Read sequence stops 4 residues before the CDR3 end, and the germline J gene provides the missing end. The chain has TRBV1 and TRBJ1-4; D call uncertain. V dropped 3 bases and J dropped 4 bases, with 6 bases sitting between them. Germline V CDR1 and CDR2: NSQYPW, LRSPGD (reference sequence). This CDR3 has 13 residues. The DNA read from the CDR3 is TGCACCTGCAGTGCGACAAACAACGAA. Translated, it gives CTCSATNNE. The whole CDR3 sequence reads CTCSATNNERLFF.

This clone was detected ten times or more. Genes and germline come from the mouse. The read ends 4 residues shy of where the CDR3 ends; the end is completed using the germline J gene. This sequence joins TRBV1 and TRBJ2-7; 9 bases match TRBD1. Germline CDR1 is NSQYPW and CDR2 is LRSPGD (reference sequence). The CDR3 is 15 amino acids. The part of the CDR3 DNA that was read is TGCACCTGCAGGGCATCGGACAGGGGTAGGAAT. It specifies CTCRASDRGRN. The full-length CDR3 reads as CTCRASDRGRNEQYF.

About this clone: Any gene name here is a mouse gene name. CDR3 DNA (partial): TGTGCCAGCAGTCCGACTGGGGGGGAGAGGGAC. Encoded protein: CASSPTGGERD. The full CDR3 sequence reads CASSPTGGERDTQYF. The chain recombines TRBV19 with TRBJ2-5, with 11 bases matching TRBD2. The read ends 4 residues early relative to the CDR3; the germline J gene fills the gap. The germline V gene has CDR1 FNHDT and CDR2 SITEND (reference sequence). There are 15 residues in the CDR3.

This clone was detected only a few times. Gene names are the mouse ones. The read halts 4 residues ahead of the CDR3 end, with the missing end drawn from the germline J gene. The chain carries TRBV29 and TRBJ1-4; D is perhaps TRBD1 (6 bases). The CDR3 runs to 18 residues. CDR1 is MSHET, CDR2 SYDVDS, per germline. V dropped 0 bases and J dropped 1 base, with 15 bases sitting between them. The covered CDR3 bases are TGTGCTAGCAGTTTATCGCCTCCCGGGACAAATTCCAACGAA. It yields the protein CASSLSPPGTNSNE. Given in full, the CDR3 is CASSLSPPGTNSNERLFF.

This clone appeared many times. All gene names here are mouse names. The CDR3 is cut off 4 residues early in the read; its end comes from the germline J gene. The chain joins TRBV13-3 to TRBJ2-7, with TRBD2 matching over 9 bases. V trimming: 2 bases; J trimming: 3 bases; junction bases outside the gene matches: 3. Germline V lookup: CDR1 NNHDY, CDR2 SYVADS. The CDR3 loop spans 14 amino acids. The CDR3 spells CASSETGGLYEQYF. The covered CDR3 bases are TGTGCCAGCAGTGAGACTGGGGGCCTCTAT.

As for this clone: Gene and germline names: mouse. The read ends 4 residues early relative to the CDR3; the germline J gene fills the gap. V and J are TRBV13-3 and TRBJ1-2; D is perhaps TRBD1 (5 bases). The CDR3 has 15 residues. CDR1 and CDR2 (germline): NNHDY, SYVADS. With 1 base removed from V and 4 bases from J, the gap between germline ends came to 14 bases. The part of the CDR3 DNA that was read is TGTGCCAGCAGTGATTTCGGCAGGGAGGGCTCC. Its translation: CASSDFGREGS. The whole CDR3 sequence reads CASSDFGREGSDYTF.

A few counts support this clone. Gene names refer to mouse genes. The read terminates 4 residues ahead of where the CDR3 ends, so the germline J gene completes it. J is TRBJ2-7 and V is TRBV13-3, with a weak D call TRBD2 (6 bases). V was shortened by 0 bases and J by 2 bases, with 9 bases between the two germline ends. Germline values: CDR1 NNHDY, CDR2 SYVADS. CDR3 size: 14 residues. The CDR3 here is CASSDVGGAYEQYF. The DNA read from the CDR3 is TGTGCCAGCAGTGATGTTGGGGGAGCCTAT.

Notes on this clone: The gene names here belong to mouse. The CDR3 end is not reached by the read, which stops 4 residues before it; the germline J gene fills it in. The chain recombines TRBV13-3 with TRBJ2-7, with D tentatively TRBD2 (6 bases). This CDR3 is 14 amino acids long. From germline, CDR1 is NNHDY and CDR2 SYVADS. CDR3 bases read: TGTGCCAGCAGTGATATGGGGGAGTCCCAT. Protein product: CASSDMGESH. The whole CDR3 region reads CASSDMGESHEQYF.

In its sample, this clone was seen many times. Mouse germline and gene names are used. Read sequence stops 4 residues before the CDR3 end, and the germline J gene provides the missing end. This chain uses TRBV13-3 with TRBJ2-1, with TRBD1 matching over 9 bases. Germline assignment: CDR1 NNHDY and CDR2 SYVADS. The CDR3 runs to 16 residues. With 3 bases clipped from V and 1 base from J, the junction kept 5 bases outside the gene matches. The DNA read from the CDR3 is TGTGCCAGCAGTGGGGGACAGGGTGAGAACTATGCT. This translates into CASSGGQGENYA. The entire CDR3 protein reads CASSGGQGENYAEQFF.

This clone was counted at least ten times. Any gene name here is a mouse gene name. The observed sequence ends 4 residues before the CDR3 terminus, with the missing tail filled in from the germline J gene. This chain joins TRBV13-3 and TRBJ2-7, with 10 bases lining up with TRBD2. J was trimmed by 0 bases and V by 6 bases; bases with no gene match: 9. Per the germline V gene, CDR1 is NNHDY and CDR2 is SYVADS. The CDR3 is made up of 16 amino acids. CDR3 loop: CASTRLGGLSSYEQYF. The covered CDR3 bases are TGTGCCAGCACCAGACTGGGGGGCCTGAGCTCCTAT.